This T cell receptor beta chain was captured by sequencing in a study of molecular identifiers for immune sequencing clone quantification. This clonotype was found many times. Sorting selected naive CD8 T cells with a CD8+CD4-CCR7+CD45RA+ phenotype. TCRdb redid the calling of the PCR reads with MiXCR, one entry per CDR3 protein. This table has 85,000 to 100,000 distinct CDR3 sequences, 20% to 30% appearing once. Germline CDR1 reads SGHNT; CDR2 reads YYREEE (reference sequence). CDR3 length equals 13 residues. V shed 6 bases and J shed 2 bases, with 10 bases lying between them. The TCR sequence derives from a human donor in good health. Some libraries in this study had Jurkat cell RNA spiked in. What was sequenced was naive CD8+ T cells from blood, with Jurkat cell RNA spiked in. Subset here: FACS-sorted CD8+CD4-CCR7+CD45RA+ naive T cells. This chain links TRBV5-4 with TRBJ2-3; D is perhaps TRBD1 (5 bases). The DNA for the CDR3 is TGTGCCAGCAAACAGGTGCCCACAGATACGCAGTATTTT. Encoded protein: CASKQVPTDTQYF.